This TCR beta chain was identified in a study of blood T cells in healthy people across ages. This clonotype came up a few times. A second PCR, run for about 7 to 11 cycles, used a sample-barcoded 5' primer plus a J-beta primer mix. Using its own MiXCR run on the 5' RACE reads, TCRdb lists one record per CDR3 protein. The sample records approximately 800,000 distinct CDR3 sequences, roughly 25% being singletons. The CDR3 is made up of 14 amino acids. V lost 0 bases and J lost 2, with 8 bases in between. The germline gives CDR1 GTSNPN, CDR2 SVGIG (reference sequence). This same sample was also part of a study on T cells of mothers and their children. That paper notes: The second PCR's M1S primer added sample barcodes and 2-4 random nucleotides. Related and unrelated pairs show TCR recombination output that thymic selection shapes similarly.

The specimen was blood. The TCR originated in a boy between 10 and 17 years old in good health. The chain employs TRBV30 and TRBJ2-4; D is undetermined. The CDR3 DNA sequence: TGTGCCTGGAGTGTAGGAGTGTCCAAAAACATTCAGTACTTC. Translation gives CAWSVGVSKNIQYF.